This T cell receptor (beta chain) was recorded in a study of T-cell reconstitution after alpha-beta-depleted transplantation in children. Unique molecular identifiers were incorporated into the prepared TCRbeta library. TCRdb recomputed calls from the PCR reads with MiXCR, one row per CDR3 protein. Of around 960,000 distinct CDR3 sequences in the sample, about 31% were seen once. This clonotype was detected a few times. What it recognizes is unknown. Study-level results: About two months after transplant, alpha-beta T cells reportedly came from several hundred expanded graft clones.

Looked up from germline, CDR1 is KGHDR and CDR2 is SFDVKD. The germline V and J ends were trimmed by 5 bases and 3 bases, with 9 bases remaining between them. This CDR3 is 13 amino acids long. The chain joins TRBV24-1 to TRBJ2-5, with a tentative D call TRBD2 (6 bases). This specimen was PBMCs, mostly from graft donor cells, taken 360 days after TCRalphabeta/CD19-depleted stem cell transplant. The TCR comes from a boy younger than two who had a stem cell transplant for SCID, so the T cells may come from the graft donor. The CDR3 nucleotides read TGTGCCACCAGTGGTGGCGGGAAAGAGACCCAGTACTTC. As protein: CATSGGGKETQYF.